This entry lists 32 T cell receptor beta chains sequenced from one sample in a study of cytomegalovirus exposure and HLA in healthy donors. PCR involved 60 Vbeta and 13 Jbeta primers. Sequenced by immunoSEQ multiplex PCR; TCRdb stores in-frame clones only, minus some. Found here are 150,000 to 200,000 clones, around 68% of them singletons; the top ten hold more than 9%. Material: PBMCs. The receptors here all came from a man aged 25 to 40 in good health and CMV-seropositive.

CDR3 sequence reads: CASTVEDEAFF. The CDR3 DNA is TGTGCCAGCACCGTTGAGGATGAAGCTTTCTTT. This chain joins TRBV28 and TRBJ1-1, with unresolved D. V was pared by 7 bases and J by 7 bases, with 10 bases between. This CDR3 contains 11 residues. CDR1 is MDHEN, CDR2 SYDVKM, per germline.

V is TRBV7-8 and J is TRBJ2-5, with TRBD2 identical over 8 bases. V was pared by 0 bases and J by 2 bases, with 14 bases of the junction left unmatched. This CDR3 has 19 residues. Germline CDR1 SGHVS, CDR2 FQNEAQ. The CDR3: CASSLARILSSGLQETQYF. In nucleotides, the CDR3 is TGTGCCAGCAGCTTAGCGCGGATCTTATCTAGCGGGTTACAAGAGACCCAGTACTTC. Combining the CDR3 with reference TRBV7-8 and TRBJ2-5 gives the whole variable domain GAGVSQSPRYKVAKRGQDVALRCDPISGHVSLFWYQQALGQGPEFLTYFQNEAQLDKSGLPSDRFFAERPEGSVSTLKIQRTQQEDSAVYLCASSLARILSSGLQETQYFGPGTRLLVL.

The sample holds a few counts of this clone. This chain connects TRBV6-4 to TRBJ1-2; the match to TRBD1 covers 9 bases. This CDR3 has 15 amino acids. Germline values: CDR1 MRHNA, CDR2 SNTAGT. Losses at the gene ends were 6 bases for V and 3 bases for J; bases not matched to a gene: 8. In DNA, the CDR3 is TGTGCCAGCAGCAAAGGGACAGGGTCAGACTATGGCTACACCTTC. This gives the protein CASSKGTGSDYGYTF.

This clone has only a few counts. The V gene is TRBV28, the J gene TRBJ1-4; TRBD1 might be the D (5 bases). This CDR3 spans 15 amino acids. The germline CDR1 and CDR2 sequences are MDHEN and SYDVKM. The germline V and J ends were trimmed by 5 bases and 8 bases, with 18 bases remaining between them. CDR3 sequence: CASSATGQGEEKLFF. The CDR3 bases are TGTGCCAGCAGTGCGACGGGCCAAGGGGAAGAAAAACTGTTTTTT.

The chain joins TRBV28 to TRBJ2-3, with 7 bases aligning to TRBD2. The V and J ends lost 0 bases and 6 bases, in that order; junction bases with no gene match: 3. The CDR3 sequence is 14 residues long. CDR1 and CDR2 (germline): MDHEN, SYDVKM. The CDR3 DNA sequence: TGTGCCAGCAGTTTATGGCGGGAGAGGGATACGCAGTATTTT. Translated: CASSLWRERDTQYF.

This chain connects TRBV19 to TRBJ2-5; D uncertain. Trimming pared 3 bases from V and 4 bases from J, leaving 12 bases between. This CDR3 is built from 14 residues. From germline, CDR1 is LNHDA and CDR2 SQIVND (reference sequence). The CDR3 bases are TGTGCCAGTAGTATCAGATGGCTTGGAGAGACCCAGTACTTC. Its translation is CASSIRWLGETQYF.

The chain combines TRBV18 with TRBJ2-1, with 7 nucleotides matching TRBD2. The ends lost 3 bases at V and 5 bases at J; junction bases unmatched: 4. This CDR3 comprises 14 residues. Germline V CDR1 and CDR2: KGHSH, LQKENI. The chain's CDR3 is CASSPLSGNNEQFF. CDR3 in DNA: TGTGCCAGCTCACCTCTCAGCGGGAACAATGAGCAGTTCTTC.

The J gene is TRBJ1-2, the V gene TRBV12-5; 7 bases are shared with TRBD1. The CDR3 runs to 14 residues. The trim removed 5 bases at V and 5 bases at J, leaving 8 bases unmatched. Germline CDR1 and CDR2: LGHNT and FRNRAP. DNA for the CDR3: TGTGCTAGTGGTGTGTTGGGACAGTTTTATGGCTACACCTTC. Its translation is CASGVLGQFYGYTF.

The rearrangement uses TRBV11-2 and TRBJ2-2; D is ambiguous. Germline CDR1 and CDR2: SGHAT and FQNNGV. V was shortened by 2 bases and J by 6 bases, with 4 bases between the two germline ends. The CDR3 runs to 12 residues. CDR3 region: CASSLTAGELFF. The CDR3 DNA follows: TGTGCCAGCAGCTTAACGGCCGGGGAGCTGTTTTTT.

The CDR3 nucleotides are TGTGCCTGGACCCTGGAGGCAATCATGAACACTGAAGCTTTCTTT. Translation: CAWTLEAIMNTEAFF. The chain carries TRBV30 and TRBJ1-1, with D unresolved. The V end lost 4 bases, the J end lost 0 bases, and 15 bases lay between the germline ends. The germline V gene encodes CDR1 GTSNPN and CDR2 SVGIG (reference sequence). CDR3 length: 15 residues. The full variable domain, completed using reference TRBV30 and TRBJ1-1, is SQTIHQWPATLVQPVGSPLSLECTVEGTSNPNLYWYRQAAGRGLQLLFYSVGIGQISSEVPQNLSASRPQDRQFILSSKKLLLSDSGFYLCAWTLEAIMNTEAFFGQGTRLTVV.

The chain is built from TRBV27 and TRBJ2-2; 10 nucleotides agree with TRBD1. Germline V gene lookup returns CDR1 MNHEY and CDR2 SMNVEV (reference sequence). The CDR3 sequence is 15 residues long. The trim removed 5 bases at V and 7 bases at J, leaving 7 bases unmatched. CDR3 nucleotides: TGTGCCAGCAGTATCCTCGGGACAGGGGACGGGGAGCTGTTTTTT. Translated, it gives CASSILGTGDGELFF.

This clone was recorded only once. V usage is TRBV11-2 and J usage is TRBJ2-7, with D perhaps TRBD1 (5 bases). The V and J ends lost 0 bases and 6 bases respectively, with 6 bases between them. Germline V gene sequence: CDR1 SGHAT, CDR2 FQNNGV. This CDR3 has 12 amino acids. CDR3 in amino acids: CASSLEDTEQYF. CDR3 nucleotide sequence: TGTGCCAGCAGCTTAGAGGACACCGAGCAGTACTTC.

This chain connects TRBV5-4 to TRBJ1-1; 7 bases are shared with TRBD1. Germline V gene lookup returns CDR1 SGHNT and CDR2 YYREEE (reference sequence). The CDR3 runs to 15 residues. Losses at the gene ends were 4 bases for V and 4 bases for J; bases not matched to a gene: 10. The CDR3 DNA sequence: TGTGCCAGCAGCCTAGGCAGGGGGTCGGGCACTGAAGCTTTCTTT. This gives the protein CASSLGRGSGTEAFF.

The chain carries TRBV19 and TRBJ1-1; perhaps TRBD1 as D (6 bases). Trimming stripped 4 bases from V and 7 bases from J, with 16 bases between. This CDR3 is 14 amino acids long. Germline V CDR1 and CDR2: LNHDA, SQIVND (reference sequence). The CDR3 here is CASSTWGPTDEAFF. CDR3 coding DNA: TGTGCCAGTAGTACTTGGGGGCCGACCGATGAAGCTTTCTTT.

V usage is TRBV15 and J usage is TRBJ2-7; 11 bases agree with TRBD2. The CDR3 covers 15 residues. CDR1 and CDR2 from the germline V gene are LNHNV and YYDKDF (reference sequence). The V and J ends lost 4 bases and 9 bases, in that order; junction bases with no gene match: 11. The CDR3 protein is CATSTGTSGPYWQYF. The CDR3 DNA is TGTGCCACCAGCACCGGGACTAGCGGTCCCTACTGGCAGTACTTC.

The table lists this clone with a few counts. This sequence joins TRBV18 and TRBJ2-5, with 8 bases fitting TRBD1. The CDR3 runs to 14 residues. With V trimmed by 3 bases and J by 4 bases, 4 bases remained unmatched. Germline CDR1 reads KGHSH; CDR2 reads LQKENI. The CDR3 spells CASSPYTGGETQYF. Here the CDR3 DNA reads TGTGCCAGCTCACCTTACACAGGGGGAGAGACCCAGTACTTC.

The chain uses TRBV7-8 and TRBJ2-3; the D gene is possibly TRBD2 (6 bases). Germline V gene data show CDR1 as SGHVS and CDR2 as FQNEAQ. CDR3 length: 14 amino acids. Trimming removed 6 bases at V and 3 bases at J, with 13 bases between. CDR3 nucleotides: TGTGCCAGCAGTTTGGGGAGGCGAACAGATACGCAGTATTTT. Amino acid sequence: CASSLGRRTDTQYF.

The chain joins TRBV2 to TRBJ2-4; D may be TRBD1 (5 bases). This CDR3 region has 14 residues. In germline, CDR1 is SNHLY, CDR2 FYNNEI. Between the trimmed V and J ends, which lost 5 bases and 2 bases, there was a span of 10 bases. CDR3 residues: CASSPQGTKNIQYF. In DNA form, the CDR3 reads TGTGCCAGCAGTCCCCAGGGAACCAAAAACATTCAGTACTTC. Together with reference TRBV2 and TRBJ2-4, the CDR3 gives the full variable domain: EPEVTQTPSHQVTQMGQEVILRCVPISNHLYFYWYRQILGQKVEFLVSFYNNEISEKSEIFDDQFSVERPDGSNFTLKIRSTKLEDSAMYFCASSPQGTKNIQYFGAGTRLSVL.

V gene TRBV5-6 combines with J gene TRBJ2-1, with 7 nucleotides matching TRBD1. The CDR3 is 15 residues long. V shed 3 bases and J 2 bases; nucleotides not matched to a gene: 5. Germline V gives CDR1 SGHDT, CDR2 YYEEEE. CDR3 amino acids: CASSSDRPAYNEQFF. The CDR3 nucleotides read TGTGCCAGCAGCTCGGACAGGCCAGCCTACAATGAGCAGTTCTTC.

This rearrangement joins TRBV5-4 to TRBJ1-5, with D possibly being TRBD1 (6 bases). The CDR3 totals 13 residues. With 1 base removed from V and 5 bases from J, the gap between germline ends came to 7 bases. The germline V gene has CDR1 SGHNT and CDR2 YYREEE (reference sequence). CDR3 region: CASSLKGDQPQHF. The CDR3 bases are TGTGCCAGCAGCTTGAAGGGGGATCAGCCCCAGCATTTT.

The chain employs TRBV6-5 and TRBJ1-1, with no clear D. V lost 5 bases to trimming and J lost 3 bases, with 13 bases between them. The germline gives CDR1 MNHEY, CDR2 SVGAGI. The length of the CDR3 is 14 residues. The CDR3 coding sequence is TGTGCCAGCAGTAGTTCTCCTTGGCACACTGAAGCTTTCTTT. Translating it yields CASSSSPWHTEAFF.

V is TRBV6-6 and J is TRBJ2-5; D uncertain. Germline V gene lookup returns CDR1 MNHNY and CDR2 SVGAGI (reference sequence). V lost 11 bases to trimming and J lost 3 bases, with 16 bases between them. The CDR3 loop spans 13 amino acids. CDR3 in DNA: TGTGCCGGGTCGAACCCTACAGAAGAGACCCAGTACTTC. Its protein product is CAGSNPTEETQYF.

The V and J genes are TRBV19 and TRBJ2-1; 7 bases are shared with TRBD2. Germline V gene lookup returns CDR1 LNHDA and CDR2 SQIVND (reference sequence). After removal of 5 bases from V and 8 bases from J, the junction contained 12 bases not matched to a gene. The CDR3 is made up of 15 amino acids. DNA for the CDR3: TGTGCCAGTAGTTTGACTAGCTCCCTTGGTGATGAGCAGTTCTTC. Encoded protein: CASSLTSSLGDEQFF.

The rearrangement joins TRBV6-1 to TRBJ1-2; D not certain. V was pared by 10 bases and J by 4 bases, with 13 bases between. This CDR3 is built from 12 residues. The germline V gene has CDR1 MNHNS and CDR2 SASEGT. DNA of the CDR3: TGTGCCACCTCCGACACGTTCTATGGCTACACCTTC. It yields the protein CATSDTFYGYTF.

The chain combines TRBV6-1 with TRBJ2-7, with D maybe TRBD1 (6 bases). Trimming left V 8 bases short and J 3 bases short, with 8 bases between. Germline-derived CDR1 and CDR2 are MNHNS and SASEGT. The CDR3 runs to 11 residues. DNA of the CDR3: TGTGCCAGCGGGGGCCTCTACGAGCAGTACTTC. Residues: CASGGLYEQYF.

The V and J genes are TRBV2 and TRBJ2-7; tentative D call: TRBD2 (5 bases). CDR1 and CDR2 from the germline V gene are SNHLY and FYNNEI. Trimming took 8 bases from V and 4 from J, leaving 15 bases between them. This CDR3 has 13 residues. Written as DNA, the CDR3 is TGTGCCAGCCACCGGACCGGAGGATACGAGCAGTACTTC. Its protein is CASHRTGGYEQYF.

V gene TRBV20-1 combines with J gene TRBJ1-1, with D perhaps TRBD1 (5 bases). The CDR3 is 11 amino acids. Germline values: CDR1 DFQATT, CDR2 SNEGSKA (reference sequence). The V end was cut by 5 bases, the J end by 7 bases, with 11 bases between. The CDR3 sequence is CSAGHPGEAFF. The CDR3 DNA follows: TGCAGTGCTGGACATCCGGGTGAAGCTTTCTTT.

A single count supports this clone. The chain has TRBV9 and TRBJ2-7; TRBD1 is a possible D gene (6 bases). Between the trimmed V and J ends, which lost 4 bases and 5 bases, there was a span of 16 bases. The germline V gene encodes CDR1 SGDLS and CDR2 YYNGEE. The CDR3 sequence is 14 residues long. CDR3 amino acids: CASSFGQLGDEQYF. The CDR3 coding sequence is TGTGCCAGCAGCTTCGGACAGCTGGGGGACGAGCAGTACTTC.

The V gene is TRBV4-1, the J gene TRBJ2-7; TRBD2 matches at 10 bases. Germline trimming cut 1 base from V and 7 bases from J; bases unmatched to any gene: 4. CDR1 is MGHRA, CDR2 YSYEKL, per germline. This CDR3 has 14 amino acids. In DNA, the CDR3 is TGCGCCAGCAGCCAAGTAGATAGCGGGAGGGAGCAGTACTTC. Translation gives CASSQVDSGREQYF.

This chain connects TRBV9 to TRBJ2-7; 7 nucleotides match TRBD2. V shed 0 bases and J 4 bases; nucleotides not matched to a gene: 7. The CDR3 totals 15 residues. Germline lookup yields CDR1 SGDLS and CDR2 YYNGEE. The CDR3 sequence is CASSVDPGGGYEQYF. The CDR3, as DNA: TGTGCCAGCAGCGTAGATCCGGGAGGAGGGTACGAGCAGTACTTC.

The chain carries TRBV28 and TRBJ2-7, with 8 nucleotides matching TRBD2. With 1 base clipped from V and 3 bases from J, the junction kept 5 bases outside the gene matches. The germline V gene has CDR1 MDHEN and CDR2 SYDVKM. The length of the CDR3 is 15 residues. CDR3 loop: CASSLFSSGSYEQYF. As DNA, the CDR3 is TGTGCCAGCAGTTTATTCTCAAGCGGGAGCTACGAGCAGTACTTC.

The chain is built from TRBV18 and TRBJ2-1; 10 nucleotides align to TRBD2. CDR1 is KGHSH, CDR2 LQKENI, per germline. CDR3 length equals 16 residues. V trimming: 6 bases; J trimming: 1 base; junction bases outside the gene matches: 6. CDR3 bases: TGTGCCAGCTCTCCCTCTAGCGGGAGTTCCTACAATGAGCAGTTCTTC. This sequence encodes CASSPSSGSSYNEQFF.